Listed here is a single TCR beta chain. Some clones are missing from TCRdb's copy, which holds only in-frame ones; the method was immunoSEQ multiplex PCR. The sample contains about 130,000 clones, 90% to 95% of which appear only once. This record comes from a study of blood T cell repertoires in COVID-19. CDR3 length equals 15 residues. V dropped 2 bases and J dropped 6; count of bases not matched to a gene: 5. Germline V gene lookup returns CDR1 SNHLY and CDR2 FYNNEI. The sequencing sample was made of peripheral blood. This chain joins TRBV2 and TRBJ2-1, with TRBD2 identical over 9 bases. The TCR originated in a man aged 45 to 65 with COVID-19, enrolled during active disease. CDR3 amino acids: CASSERREGRNEQFF. Written as DNA, the CDR3 is TGTGCCAGCAGTGAAAGGCGGGAGGGCCGCAATGAGCAGTTCTTC.